By proportion, the clone carrying this T cell receptor beta chain is medium-sized. What it binds is not known. This record comes from a study of CD8+CD57+ T cells in acquired aplastic anemia. Whole-study context: Quantities of DNA derived from sorted CD4+ and CD8+ cells averaged approximately 3 ug. Among healthy donors, CD4+ cells averaged roughly 11 million reads.

Investigators profiled TCR beta VDJ and CDR3 from genomic DNA template. TCRdb re-derived calls from the reads in MiXCR, one entry per CDR3 protein. The repertoire holds approximately 45,000 distinct CDR3 sequences, with about 73% as singletons. General study results and limits: Patients and controls had CD8+ Simpson's diversity values that were not significantly distinct. Around 30 sequences, all CD8+ CDR3, were shared between patients and controls.

The sample consisted of sorted CD4+, CD8+, or CD8+CD57+ T cells (not recorded which) from PBMCs. The receptor was derived from a human donor in good health, serving as a control.

The CDR3 here is CATSRLTGTSGAEQYF. As DNA, the CDR3 is TGTGCCACCAGCAGGCTCACCGGGACTAGCGGCGCCGAGCAGTACTTC. The chain is built from TRBV15 and TRBJ2-7, with 11 bases aligning to TRBD2. The junction had 10 bases not matched to a gene; V was cut back by 3 bases and J by 6 bases. Germline V lookup: CDR1 LNHNV, CDR2 YYDKDF (reference sequence). The CDR3 is 16 amino acids.